The present entry profiles one TCR beta chain with its context. Its antigen is unknown. The sample comes from a study of early T cells in non-severe SARS-CoV-2 infection. Study in general: Whole-blood bulk RNA, unsorted, was sequenced, and chains were unpaired.

TCRdb reanalysed the 5' RACE reads using MiXCR and keeps one entry per CDR3 protein. Of tens of thousands of distinct CDR3 sequences in the sample, 5% to 6% are singletons; the top ten hold about 27%. The V and J ends lost 5 bases and 7 bases respectively, with 18 bases between them. The CDR3 has 15 residues. General study points: Reliance on VDJdb matching favored anti-spike CD8 responses; private and CD4 specificities were missed.

This clonotype originated in an adult who was a healthcare worker with PCR-confirmed SARS-CoV-2 infection or an uninfected control (not recorded which). Sequencing was performed on whole blood. The rearrangement joins TRBV12-3 or TRBV12-4 to TRBJ1-5; maybe TRBD1 (6 bases). This chain's CDR3 is CASSPGTSEGQPQHF. The CDR3 nucleotides read TGTGCCAGCAGTCCCGGGACATCTGAGGGCCAGCCCCAGCATTTT.